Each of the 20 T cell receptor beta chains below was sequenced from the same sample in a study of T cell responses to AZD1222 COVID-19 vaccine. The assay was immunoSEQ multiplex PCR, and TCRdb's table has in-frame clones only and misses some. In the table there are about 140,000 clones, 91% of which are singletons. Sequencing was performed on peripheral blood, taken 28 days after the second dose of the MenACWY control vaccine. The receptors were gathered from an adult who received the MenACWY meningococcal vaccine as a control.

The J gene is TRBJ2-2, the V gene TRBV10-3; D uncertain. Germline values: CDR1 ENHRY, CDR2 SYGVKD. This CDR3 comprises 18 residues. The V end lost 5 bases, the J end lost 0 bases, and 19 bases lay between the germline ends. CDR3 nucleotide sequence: TGTGCCATCAGTCCCACTAACCAACAGACACCGAACACCGGGGAGCTGTTTTTT. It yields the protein CAISPTNQQTPNTGELFF.

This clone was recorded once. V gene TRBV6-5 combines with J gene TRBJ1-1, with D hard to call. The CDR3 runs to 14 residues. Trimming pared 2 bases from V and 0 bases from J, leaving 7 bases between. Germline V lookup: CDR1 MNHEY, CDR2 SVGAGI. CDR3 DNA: TGTGCCAGCAGTTACGCCGGTATGAACACTGAAGCTTTCTTT. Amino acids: CASSYAGMNTEAFF.

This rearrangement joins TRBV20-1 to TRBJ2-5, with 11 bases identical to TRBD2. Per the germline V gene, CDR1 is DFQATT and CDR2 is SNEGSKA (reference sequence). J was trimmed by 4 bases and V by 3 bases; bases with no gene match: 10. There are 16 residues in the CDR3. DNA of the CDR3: TGCAGTGCTAGTGGATCACTAGCGGGAGTAAGAGAGACCCAGTACTTC. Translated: CSASGSLAGVRETQYF.

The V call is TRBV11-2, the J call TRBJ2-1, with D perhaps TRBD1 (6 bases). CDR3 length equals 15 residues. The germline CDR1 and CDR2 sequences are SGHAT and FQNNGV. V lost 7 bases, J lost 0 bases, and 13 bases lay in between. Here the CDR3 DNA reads TGTGCCAGCAACACGGGACATAACTCCTACAATGAGCAGTTCTTC. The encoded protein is CASNTGHNSYNEQFF.

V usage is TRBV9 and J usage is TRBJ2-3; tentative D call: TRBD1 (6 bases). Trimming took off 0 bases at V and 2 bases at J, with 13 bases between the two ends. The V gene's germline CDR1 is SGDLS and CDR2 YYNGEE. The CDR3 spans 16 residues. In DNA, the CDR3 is TGTGCCAGCAGCGTAGGAGGGGGAATCTACACAGATACGCAGTATTTT. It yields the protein CASSVGGGIYTDTQYF.

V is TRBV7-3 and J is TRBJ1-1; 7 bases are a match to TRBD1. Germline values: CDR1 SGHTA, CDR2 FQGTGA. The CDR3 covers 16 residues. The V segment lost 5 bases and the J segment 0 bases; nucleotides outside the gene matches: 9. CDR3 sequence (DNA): TGTGCCAGCAGCGCGAGACAGGGCCGATTGAACACTGAAGCTTTCTTT. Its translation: CASSARQGRLNTEAFF.

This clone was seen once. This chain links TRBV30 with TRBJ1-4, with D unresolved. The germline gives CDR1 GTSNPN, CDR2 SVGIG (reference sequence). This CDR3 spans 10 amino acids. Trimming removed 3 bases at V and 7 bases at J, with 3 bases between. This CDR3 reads CAWRAEKLFF. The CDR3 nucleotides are TGTGCCTGGAGGGCTGAAAAACTGTTTTTT.

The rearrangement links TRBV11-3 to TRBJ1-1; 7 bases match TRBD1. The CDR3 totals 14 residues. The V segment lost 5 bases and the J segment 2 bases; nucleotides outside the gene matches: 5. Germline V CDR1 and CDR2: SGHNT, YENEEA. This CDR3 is CASSTGQPNTEAFF. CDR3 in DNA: TGTGCCAGCAGCACGGGACAGCCTAACACTGAAGCTTTCTTT. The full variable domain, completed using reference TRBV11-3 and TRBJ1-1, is EAGVVQSPRYKIIEKKQPVAFWCNPISGHNTLYWYLQNLGQGPELLIRYENEEAVDDSQLPKDRFSAERLKGVDSTLKIQPAELGDSAVYLCASSTGQPNTEAFFGQGTRLTVV.

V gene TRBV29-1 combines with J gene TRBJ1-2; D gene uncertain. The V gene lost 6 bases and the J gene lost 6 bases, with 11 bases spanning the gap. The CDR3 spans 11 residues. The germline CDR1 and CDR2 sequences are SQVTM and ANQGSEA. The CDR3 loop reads CSVYGGNGYTF. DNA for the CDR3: TGCAGCGTCTACGGCGGCAATGGCTACACCTTC.

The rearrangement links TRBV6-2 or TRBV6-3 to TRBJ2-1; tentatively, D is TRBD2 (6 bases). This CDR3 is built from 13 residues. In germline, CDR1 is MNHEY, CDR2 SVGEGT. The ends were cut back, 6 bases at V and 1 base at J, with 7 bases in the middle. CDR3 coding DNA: TGTGCCAGCAGCCTAGCGTCCTACAATGAGCAGTTCTTC. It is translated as CASSLASYNEQFF.

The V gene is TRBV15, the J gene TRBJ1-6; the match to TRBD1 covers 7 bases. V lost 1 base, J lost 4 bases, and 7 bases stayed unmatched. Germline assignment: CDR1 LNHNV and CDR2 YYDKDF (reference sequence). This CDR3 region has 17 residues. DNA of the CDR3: TGTGCCACCAGCAGAGGTGGGCAGGGGGGGTATAATTCACCCCTCCACTTT. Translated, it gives CATSRGGQGGYNSPLHF.

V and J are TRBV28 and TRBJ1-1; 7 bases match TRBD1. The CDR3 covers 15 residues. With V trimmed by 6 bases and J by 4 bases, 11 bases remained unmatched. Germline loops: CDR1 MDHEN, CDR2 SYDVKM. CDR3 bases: TGTGCCAGCAGAATCTACGAGGGGGCGAGCACTGAAGCTTTCTTT. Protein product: CASRIYEGASTEAFF.

The CDR3 is CASSLSVGLVGEKLFF. DNA for the CDR3: TGTGCCAGCAGTTTATCGGTCGGGTTGGTTGGTGAAAAACTGTTTTTT. V usage is TRBV28 and J usage is TRBJ1-4; D remains ambiguous. The CDR3 is made up of 16 amino acids. The germline CDR1 and CDR2 sequences are MDHEN and SYDVKM. Between the trimmed V and J ends, which lost 1 base and 7 bases, there was a span of 16 bases.

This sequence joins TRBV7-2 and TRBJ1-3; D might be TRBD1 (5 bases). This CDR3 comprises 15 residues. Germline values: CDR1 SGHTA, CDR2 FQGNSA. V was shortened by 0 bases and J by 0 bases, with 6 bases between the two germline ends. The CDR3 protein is CASSLARVSGNTIYF. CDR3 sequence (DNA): TGTGCCAGCAGCTTAGCCAGGGTCTCTGGAAACACCATATATTTT.

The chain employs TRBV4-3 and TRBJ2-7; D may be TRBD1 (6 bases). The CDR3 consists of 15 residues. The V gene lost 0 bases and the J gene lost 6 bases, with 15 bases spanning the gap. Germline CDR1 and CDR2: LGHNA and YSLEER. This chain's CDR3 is CASSQDRGGRGEQYF. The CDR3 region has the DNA TGCGCCAGCAGCCAAGATCGTGGGGGCAGAGGCGAGCAGTACTTC.

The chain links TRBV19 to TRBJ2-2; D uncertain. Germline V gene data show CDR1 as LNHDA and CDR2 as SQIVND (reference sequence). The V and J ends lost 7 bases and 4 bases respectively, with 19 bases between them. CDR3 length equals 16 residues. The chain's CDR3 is CASTLRTDWGTGELFF. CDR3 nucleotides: TGTGCCAGTACCCTACGAACAGACTGGGGCACCGGGGAGCTGTTTTTT.

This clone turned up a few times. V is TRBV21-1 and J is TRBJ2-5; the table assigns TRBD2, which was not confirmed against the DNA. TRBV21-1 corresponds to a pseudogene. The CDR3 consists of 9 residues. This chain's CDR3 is CGAGKAQYF. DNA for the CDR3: TGTGGCGCGGGAAAGGCCCAGTACTTC.

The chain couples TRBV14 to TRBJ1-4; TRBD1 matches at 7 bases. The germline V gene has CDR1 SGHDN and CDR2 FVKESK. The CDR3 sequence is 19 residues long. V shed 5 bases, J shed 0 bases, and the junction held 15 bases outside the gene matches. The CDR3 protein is CASSSLPSGTVPTNEKLFF. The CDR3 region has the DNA TGTGCCAGCAGCTCTCTCCCATCCGGGACAGTCCCAACTAATGAAAAACTGTTTTTT.

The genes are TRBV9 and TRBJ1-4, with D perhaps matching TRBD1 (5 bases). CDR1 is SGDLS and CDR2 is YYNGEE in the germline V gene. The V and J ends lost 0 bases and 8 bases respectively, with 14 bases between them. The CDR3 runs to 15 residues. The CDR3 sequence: CASSVASGPREKLFF. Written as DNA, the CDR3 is TGTGCCAGCAGCGTAGCTTCGGGGCCCCGGGAAAAACTGTTTTTT. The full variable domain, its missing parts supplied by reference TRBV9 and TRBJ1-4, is DSGVTQTPKHLITATGQRVTLRCSPRSGDLSVYWYQQSLDQGLQFLIQYYNGEERAKGNILERFSAQQFPDLHSELNLSSLELGDSALYFCASSVASGPREKLFFGSGTQLSVL.

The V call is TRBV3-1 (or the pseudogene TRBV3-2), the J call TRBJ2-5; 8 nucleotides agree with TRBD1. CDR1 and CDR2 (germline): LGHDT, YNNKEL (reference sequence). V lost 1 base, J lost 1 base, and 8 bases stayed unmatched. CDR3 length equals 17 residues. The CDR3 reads CASSQGATGVRQETQYF. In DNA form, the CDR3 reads TGTGCCAGCAGCCAAGGGGCGACAGGGGTACGCCAAGAGACCCAGTACTTC.